This record looks at one TCR beta chain sequence and its context. This sample was taken from a study of shared clonotypes between healthy human individuals. CDR3 size: 12 residues. Germline assignment: CDR1 MDHEN and CDR2 SYDVKM. V was cut by 9 bases and J by 8 bases, with 16 bases left in between. Sequencing on ten immunoSEQ deep assay plates was performed for unsorted PBMC DNA. Measured with immunoSEQ multiplex PCR; TCRdb has only the in-frame clones, and not every one. Among around 450,000 clones, 70% to 80% were seen once, and the ten largest hold over 10%. The sequence derives from a woman aged 40-49 years in good health. Some clones in this sample may be carry-over from other donors' samples. V and J are TRBV28 and TRBJ1-2; D uncertain. Sequenced: PBMCs. CDR3 loop: CASSFGLGGYTF. The CDR3 DNA reads TGTGCCAGTTCCTTTGGGCTGGGGGGCTACACCTTC.